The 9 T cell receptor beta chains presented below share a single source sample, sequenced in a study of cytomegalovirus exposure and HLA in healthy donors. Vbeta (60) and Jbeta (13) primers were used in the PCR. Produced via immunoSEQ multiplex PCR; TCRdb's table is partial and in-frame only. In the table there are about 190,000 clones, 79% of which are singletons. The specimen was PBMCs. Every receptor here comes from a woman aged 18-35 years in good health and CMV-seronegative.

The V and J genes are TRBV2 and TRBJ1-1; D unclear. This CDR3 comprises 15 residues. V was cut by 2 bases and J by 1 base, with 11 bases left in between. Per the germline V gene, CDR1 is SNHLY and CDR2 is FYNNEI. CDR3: CASSENRQQNTEAFF. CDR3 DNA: TGTGCCAGCAGTGAAAACCGTCAACAGAACACTGAAGCTTTCTTT.

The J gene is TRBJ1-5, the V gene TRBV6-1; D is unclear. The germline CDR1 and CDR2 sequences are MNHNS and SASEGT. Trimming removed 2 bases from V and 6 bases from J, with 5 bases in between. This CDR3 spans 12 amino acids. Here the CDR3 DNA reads TGTGCCAGCAGTGAAAGGAGTCAGCCCCAGCATTTT. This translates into CASSERSQPQHF.

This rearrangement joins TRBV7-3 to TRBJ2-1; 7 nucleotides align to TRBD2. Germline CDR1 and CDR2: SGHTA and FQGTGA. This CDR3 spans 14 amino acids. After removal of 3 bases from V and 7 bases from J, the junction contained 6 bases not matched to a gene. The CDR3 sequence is CASSFAGAQNEQFF. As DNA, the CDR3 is TGTGCCAGCAGCTTCGCGGGAGCCCAGAATGAGCAGTTCTTC. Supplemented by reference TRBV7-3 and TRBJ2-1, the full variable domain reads GAGVSQTPSNKVTEKGKYVELRCDPISGHTALYWYRQSLGQGPEFLIYFQGTGAADDSGLPNDRFFAVRPEGSVSTLKIQRTERGDSAVYLCASSFAGAQNEQFFGPGTRLTVL.

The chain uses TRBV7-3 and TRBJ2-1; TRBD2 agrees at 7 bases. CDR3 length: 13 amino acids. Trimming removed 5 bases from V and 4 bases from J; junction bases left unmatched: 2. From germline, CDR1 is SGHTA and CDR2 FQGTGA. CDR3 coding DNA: TGTGCCAGCAGCACACTAGCGTACAATGAGCAGTTCTTC. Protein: CASSTLAYNEQFF.

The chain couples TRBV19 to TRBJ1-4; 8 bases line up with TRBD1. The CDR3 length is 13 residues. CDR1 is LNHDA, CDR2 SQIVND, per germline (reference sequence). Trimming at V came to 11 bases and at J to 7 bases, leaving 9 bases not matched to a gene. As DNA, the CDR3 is TGTGCCTCTGGGAGGGACAGGACTGAAAAACTGTTTTTT. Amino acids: CASGRDRTEKLFF. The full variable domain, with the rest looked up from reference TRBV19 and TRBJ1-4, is DGGITQSPKYLFRKEGQNVTLSCEQNLNHDAMYWYRQDPGQGLRLIYYSQIVNDFQKGDIAEGYSVSREKKESFPLTVTSAQKNPTAFYLCASGRDRTEKLFFGSGTQLSVL.

CDR3 residues: CAWSTRAGDSYNEQFF. The CDR3 bases are TGTGCCTGGAGTACACGAGCGGGAGACTCCTACAATGAGCAGTTCTTC. The chain combines TRBV30 with TRBJ2-1; 8 bases are shared with TRBD2. The CDR3 sequence is 16 residues long. Germline assignment: CDR1 GTSNPN and CDR2 SVGIG (reference sequence). Trimming cost V 2 bases and J 0 bases; bases outside gene matches: 6.

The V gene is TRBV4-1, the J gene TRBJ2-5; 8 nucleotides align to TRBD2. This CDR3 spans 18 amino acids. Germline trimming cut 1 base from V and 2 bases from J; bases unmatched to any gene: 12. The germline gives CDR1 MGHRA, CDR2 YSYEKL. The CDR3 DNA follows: TGCGCCAGCAGCCAAGGTTTTGCCCCGGGGGGGATACAAGAGACCCAGTACTTC. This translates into CASSQGFAPGGIQETQYF.

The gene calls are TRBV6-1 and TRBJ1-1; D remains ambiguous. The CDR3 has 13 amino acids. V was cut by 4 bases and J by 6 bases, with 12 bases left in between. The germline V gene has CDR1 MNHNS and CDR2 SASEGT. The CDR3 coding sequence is TGTGCCAGCAGTGTTAAGAGAAACGCTGAAGCTTTCTTT. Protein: CASSVKRNAEAFF.

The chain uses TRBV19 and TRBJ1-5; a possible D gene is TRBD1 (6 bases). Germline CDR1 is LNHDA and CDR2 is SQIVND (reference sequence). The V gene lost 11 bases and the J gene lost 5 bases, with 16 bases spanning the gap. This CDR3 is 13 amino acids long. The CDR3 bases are TGTGCCCTTGGGCGGGCAGGGGATCAGCCCCAGCATTTT. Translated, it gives CALGRAGDQPQHF. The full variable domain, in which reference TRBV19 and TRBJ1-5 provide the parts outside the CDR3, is DGGITQSPKYLFRKEGQNVTLSCEQNLNHDAMYWYRQDPGQGLRLIYYSQIVNDFQKGDIAEGYSVSREKKESFPLTVTSAQKNPTAFYLCALGRAGDQPQHFGDGTRLSIL.